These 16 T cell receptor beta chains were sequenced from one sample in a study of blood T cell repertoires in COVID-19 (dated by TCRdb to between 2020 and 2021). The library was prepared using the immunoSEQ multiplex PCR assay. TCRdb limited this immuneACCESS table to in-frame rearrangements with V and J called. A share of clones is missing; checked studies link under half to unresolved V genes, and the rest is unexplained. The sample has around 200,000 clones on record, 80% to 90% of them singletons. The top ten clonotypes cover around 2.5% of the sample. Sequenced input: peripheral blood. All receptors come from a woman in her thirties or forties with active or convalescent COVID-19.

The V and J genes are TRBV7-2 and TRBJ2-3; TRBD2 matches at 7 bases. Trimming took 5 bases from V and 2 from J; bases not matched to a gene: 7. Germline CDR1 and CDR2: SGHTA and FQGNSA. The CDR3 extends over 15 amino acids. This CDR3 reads CASSPAGRLTDTQYF. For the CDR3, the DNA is TGTGCCAGCAGCCCAGCGGGGCGGCTCACAGATACGCAGTATTTT. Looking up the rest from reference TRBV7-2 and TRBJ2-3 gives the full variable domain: GAGVSQSPSNKVTEKGKDVELRCDPISGHTALYWYRQSLGQGLEFLIYFQGNSAPDKSGLPSDRFSAERTGGSVSTLTIQRTQQEDSAVYLCASSPAGRLTDTQYFGPGTRLTVL.

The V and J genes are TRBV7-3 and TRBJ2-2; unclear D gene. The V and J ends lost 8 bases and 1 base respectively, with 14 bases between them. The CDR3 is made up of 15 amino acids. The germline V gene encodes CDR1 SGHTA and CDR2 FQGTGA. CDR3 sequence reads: CASRSDRENTGELFF. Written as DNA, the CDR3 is TGTGCCAGCCGGAGTGATAGAGAGAACACCGGGGAGCTGTTTTTT.

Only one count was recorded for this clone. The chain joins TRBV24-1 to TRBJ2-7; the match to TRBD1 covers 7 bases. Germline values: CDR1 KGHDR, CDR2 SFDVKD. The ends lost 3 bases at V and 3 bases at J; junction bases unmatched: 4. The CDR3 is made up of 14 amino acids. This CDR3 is CATSDRDRDYEQYF. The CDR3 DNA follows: TGTGCCACCAGTGATAGAGACAGGGACTACGAGCAGTACTTC.

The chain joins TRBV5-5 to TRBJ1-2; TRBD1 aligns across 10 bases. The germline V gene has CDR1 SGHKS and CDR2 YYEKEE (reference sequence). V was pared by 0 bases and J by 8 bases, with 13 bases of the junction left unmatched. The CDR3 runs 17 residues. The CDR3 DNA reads TGTGCCAGCAGCTTGGGGGCCCGGGACAGGGGCTCCATGGGCTACACCTTC. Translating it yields CASSLGARDRGSMGYTF.

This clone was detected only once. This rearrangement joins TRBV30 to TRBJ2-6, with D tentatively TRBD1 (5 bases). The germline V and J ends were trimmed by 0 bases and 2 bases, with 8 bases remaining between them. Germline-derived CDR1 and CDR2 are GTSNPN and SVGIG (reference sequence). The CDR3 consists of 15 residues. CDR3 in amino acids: CAWSVARAGANVLTF. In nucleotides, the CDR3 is TGTGCCTGGAGTGTAGCCAGGGCTGGGGCCAACGTCCTGACTTTC.

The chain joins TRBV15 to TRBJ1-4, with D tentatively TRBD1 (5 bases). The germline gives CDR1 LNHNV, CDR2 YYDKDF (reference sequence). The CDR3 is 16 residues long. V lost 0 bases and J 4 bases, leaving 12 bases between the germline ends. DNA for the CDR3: TGTGCCACCAGCAGAGATCTGACAGCAAGTAATGAAAAACTGTTTTTT. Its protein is CATSRDLTASNEKLFF.

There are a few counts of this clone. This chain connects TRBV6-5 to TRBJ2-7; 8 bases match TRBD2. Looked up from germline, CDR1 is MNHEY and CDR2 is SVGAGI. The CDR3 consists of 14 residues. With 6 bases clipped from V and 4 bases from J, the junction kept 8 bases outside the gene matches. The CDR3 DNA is TGTGCCAGCAGGCCCGGGACTAGTCCGTACGAGCAGTACTTC. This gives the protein CASRPGTSPYEQYF.

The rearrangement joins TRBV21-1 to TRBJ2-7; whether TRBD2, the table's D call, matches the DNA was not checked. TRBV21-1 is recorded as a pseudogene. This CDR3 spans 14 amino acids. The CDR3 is CASSSRLASYEQYF. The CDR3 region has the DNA TGTGCCAGCAGCTCAAGACTAGCTTCCTACGAGCAGTACTTC.

This CDR3 is CASPIQNTEAFF. The CDR3 region has the DNA TGTGCCAGCCCTATCCAAAACACTGAAGCTTTCTTT. The chain has TRBV27 and TRBJ1-1; D is undetermined. The CDR3 runs 12 residues. With 8 bases removed from V and 2 bases from J, the gap between germline ends came to 9 bases. CDR1 is MNHEY, CDR2 SMNVEV, per germline (reference sequence).

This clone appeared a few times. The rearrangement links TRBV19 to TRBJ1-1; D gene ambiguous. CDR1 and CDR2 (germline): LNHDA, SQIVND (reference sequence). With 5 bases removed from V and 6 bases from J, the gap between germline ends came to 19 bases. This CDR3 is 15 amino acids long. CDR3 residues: CASSPRGGMIPEAFF. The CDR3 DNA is TGTGCCAGTAGTCCTCGGGGAGGGATGATTCCTGAAGCTTTCTTT.

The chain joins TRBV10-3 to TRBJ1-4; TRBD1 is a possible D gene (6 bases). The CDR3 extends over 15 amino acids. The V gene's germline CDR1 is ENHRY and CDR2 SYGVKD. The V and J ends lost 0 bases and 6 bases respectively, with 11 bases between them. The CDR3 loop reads CAISESQDSDEKLFF. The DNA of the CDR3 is TGTGCCATCAGTGAGTCACAGGACAGCGATGAAAAACTGTTTTTT.

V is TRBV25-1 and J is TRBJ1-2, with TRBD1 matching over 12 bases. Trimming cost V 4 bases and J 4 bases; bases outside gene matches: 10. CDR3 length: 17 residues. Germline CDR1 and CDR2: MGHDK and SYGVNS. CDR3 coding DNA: TGTGCCAGCAGTGCCCCGGGACAGGGGGCGCGTGGCTATGGCTACACCTTC. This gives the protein CASSAPGQGARGYGYTF.

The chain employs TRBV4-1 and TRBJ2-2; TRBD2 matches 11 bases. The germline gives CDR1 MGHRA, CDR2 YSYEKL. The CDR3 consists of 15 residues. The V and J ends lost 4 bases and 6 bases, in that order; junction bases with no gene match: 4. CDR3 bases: TGCGCCAGCAGCCGTACTAGCGGGAGCGCCGGGGAGCTGTTTTTT. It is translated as CASSRTSGSAGELFF.

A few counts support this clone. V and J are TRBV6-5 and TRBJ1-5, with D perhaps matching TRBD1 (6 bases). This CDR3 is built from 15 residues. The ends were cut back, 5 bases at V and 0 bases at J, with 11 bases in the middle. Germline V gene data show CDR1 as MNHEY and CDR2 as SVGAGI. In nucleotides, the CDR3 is TGTGCCAGCAGTCGAACAGGGAATAGCAATCAGCCCCAGCATTTT. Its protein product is CASSRTGNSNQPQHF.

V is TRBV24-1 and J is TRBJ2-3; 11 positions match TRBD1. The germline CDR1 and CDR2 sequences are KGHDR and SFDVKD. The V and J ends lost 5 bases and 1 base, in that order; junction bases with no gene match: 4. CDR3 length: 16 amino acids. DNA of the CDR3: TGTGCCACCAGTGGCAGGGACAGGGGGGGCACAGATACGCAGTATTTT. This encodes CATSGRDRGGTDTQYF.

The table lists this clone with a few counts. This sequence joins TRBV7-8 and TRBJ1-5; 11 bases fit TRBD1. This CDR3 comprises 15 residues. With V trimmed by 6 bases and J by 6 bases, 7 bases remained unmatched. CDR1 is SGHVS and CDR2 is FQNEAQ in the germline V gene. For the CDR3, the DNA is TGTGCCAGCAGACCCGGGACAGGGGGAGGTCAGCCCCAGCATTTT. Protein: CASRPGTGGGQPQHF.